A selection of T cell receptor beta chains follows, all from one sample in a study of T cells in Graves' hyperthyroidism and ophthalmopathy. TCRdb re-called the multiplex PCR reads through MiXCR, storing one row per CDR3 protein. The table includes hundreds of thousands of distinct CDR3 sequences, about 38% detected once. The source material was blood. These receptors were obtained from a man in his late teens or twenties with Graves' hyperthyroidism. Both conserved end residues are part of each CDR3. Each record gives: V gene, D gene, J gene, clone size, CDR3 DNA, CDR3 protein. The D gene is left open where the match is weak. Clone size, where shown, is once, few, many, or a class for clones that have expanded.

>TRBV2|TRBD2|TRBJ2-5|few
TGTGCCAGCACGGGACTAGGAGAGACCCAGTACTTC
CASTGLGETQYF
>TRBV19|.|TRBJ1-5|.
TGTGCCAGTAGCCATACGTCTGAGAGCAATCAGCCCCAGCATTTT
CASSHTSESNQPQHF
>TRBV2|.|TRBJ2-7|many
TGTGCCAGCAGTCCCCTGGACAGTCCCTACGAGCAGTACTTC
CASSPLDSPYEQYF
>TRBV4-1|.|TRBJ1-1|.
TGCGCCAGCAGCCTCCCGGGCGGGGTGGGCACTGAAGCTTTCTTT
CASSLPGGVGTEAFF
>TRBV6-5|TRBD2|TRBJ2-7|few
TGTGCCAGCAAAGGTCCAGCGGGAAGGGGCTACGAGCAGTACTTC
CASKGPAGRGYEQYF
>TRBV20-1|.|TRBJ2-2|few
TGCAGTGCTCGACCGACAGGGAACACCGGGGAGCTGTTTTTT
CSARPTGNTGELFF
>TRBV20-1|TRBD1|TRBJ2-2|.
TGCAGTGCTAGAGGGCCAGGGGGCACCGCGGAGCTGTTTTTT
CSARGPGGTAELFF
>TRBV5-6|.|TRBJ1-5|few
TGTGCCAGCAGCTTGGTAGGTAAAGATCAGCCCCAGCATTTT
CASSLVGKDQPQHF
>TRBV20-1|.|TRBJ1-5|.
TGCAGTGCTAGGACCGTAGGGGGACGTCAGCCCCAGCATTTT
CSARTVGGRQPQHF
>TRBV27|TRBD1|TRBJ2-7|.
TGTGCCAGCAGTTTATCGAGGACAGGGGGCACCTACGAGCAGTACTTC
CASSLSRTGGTYEQYF
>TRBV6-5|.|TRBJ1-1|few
TGTGCCAGCACTAGGGACGGGCTCGCGGGGGCTTTCTTT
CASTRDGLAGAFF
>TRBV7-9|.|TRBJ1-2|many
TGTGCCAGCAGCTTCCCCGTGGGCAGCCACTATGGCTACACCTTC
CASSFPVGSHYGYTF
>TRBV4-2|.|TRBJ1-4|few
TGTGCCAGCAGCCAAGATCATGGGGTTTGGGAAAAACTGTTTTTT
CASSQDHGVWEKLFF
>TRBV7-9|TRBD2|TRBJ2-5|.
TGTGCCAGCAGCTTGGGGCGGGAGGACGGGACCCAGTACTTC
CASSLGREDGTQYF
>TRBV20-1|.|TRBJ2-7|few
TGCAGTGCTAGAAGTCTGGACTCCTACGAGCAGTACTTC
CSARSLDSYEQYF
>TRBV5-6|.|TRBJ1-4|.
TGTGCCAGCAGCCCCTCCGGGGAAAATGAAAAACTGTTTTTT
CASSPSGENEKLFF
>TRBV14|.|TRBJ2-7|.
TGTGCCAGCAGCCAAGATGAGATAGCGGTAACTTCCTACGAGCAGTACTTC
CASSQDEIAVTSYEQYF
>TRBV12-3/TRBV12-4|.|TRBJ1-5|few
TGTGCCAGCAGTCAGCAGAGTAGCAATCAGCCCCAGCATTTT
CASSQQSSNQPQHF
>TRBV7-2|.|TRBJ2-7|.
TGTGCCAGCAGCCAAGCCCCAACCAGGGGCGAGCAGTACTTC
CASSQAPTRGEQYF
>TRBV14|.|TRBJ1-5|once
TGTGCCAGCAGTTTAGCGCCGGGGGAGACTCAGCCCCAGCATTTT
CASSLAPGETQPQHF
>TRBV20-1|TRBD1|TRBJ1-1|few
TGCAGTGCTAGAGATCGGGGGACAGGGGTCTTAGCTGAAGCTTTCTTT
CSARDRGTGVLAEAFF
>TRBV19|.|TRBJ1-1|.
TGTGCCAGTAGTATAGACCGCGGGCAGAACACTGAAGCTTTCTTT
CASSIDRGQNTEAFF
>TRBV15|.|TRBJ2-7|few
TGTGCCACCAGCCATCAGGACGAGCAGTACTTC
CATSHQDEQYF
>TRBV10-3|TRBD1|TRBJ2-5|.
TGTGCCACCGGGACAGGGTATGGCCAAGAGACCCAGTACTTC
CATGTGYGQETQYF
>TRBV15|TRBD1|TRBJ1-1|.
TGTGCCACCAGCACATGGGACAGGGCCGCCCGTGAAGCTTTCTTT
CATSTWDRAAREAFF
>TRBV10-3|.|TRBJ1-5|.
TGTGCCAGCAGTGCTGAGAGCAATCAGCCCCAGCATTTT
CASSAESNQPQHF
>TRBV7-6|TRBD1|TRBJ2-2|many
TGTGCCAGCAGCAAGGGGACAGGGGGCTCCGGGGAGCTGTTTTTT
CASSKGTGGSGELFF
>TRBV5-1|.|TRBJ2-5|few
TGCGCCAGCAGTTCCAGACTCGTAGGAGAGACCCAGTACTTC
CASSSRLVGETQYF
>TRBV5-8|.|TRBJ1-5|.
TGTGCCAGCAGCGCCGAGCCCGGGACGGGATATCAGCCCCAGCATTTT
CASSAEPGTGYQPQHF
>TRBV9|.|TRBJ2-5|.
TGTGCCAGCAGCGTAGGTACTACCTCCGGTGAGACCCAGTACTTC
CASSVGTTSGETQYF
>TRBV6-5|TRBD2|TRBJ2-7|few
TGTGCCAGCAAGGGGAAAGGGGGAGCGGGAGATGACGAGCAGTACTTC
CASKGKGGAGDDEQYF
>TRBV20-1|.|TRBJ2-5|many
TGCAGTGCCGAGGGGAGAGTAGAAGAGACCCAGTACTTC
CSAEGRVEETQYF
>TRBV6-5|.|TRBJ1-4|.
TGTGCCAGGCAGGGGATTTGTCAAAAACTGTTTTTT
CARQGICQKLFF
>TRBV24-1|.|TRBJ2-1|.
TGTGCCACCAGAGACAGTCTCTACAATGAGCAGTTCTTC
CATRDSLYNEQFF
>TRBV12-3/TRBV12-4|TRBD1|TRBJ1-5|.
TGTGCCAGCAGTGCGGACCAGGGGGACCCCCAGCATTTT
CASSADQGDPQHF